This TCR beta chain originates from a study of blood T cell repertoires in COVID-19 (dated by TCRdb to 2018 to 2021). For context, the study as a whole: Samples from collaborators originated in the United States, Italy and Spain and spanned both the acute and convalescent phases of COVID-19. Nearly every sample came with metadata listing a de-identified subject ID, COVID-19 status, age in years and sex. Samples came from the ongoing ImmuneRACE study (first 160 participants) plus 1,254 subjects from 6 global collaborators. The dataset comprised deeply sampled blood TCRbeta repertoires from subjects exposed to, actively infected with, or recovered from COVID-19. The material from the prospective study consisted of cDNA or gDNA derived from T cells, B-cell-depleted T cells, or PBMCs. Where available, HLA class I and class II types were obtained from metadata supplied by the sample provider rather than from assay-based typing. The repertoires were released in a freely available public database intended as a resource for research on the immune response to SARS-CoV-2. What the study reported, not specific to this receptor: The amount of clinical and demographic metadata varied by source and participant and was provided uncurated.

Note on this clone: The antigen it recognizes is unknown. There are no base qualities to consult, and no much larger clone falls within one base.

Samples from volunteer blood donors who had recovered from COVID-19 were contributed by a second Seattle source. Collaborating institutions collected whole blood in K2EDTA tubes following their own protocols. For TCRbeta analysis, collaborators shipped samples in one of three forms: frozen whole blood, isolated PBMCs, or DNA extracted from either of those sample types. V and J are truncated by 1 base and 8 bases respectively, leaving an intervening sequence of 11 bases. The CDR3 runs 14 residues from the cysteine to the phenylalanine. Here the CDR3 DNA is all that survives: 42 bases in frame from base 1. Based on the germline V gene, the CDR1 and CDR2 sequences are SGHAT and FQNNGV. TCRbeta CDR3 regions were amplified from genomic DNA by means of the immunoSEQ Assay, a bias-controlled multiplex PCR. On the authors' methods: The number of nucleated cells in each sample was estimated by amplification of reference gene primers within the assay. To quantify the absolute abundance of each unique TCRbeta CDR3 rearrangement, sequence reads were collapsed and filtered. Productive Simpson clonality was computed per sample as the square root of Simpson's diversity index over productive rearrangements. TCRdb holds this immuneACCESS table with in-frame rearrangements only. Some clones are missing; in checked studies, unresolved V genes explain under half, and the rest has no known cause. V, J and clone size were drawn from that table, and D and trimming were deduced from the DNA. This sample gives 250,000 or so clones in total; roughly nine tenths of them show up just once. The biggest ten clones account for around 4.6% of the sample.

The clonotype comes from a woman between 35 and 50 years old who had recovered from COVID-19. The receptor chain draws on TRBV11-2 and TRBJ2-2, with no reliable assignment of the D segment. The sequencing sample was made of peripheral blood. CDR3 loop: CASSLGGPRGELFF. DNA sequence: TGTGCCAGCAGCTTAGGTGGGCCCAGGGGGGAGCTGTTTTTT.